The 25 T cell receptor beta chains given below trace back to one sample, sequenced in a study of T cells in Graves' hyperthyroidism and ophthalmopathy. There were TCR beta CDR3 regions amplified from RNA transcripts. The primer set for the first-round RT-PCR of the TCR CDR3 was HTBI. TCRdb processed the multiplex PCR reads anew with MiXCR; each CDR3 protein has one entry. This table has more than 100,000 distinct CDR3 sequences, roughly 47% appearing once. Input material: blood. Receptor source: a man aged 35-49 years with Graves' hyperthyroidism.

In its sample, this clonotype was seen many times. The V call is TRBV5-6, the J call TRBJ1-1; TRBD1 agrees at 11 bases. The CDR3 contains 14 residues. CDR1 and CDR2 from the germline V gene are SGHDT and YYEEEE. Germline trimming cut 3 bases from V and 5 bases from J; bases unmatched to any gene: 3. The CDR3 region is CASSWGTGGTEAFF. DNA for the CDR3: TGTGCCAGCAGCTGGGGGACAGGGGGAACTGAAGCTTTCTTT.

The rearrangement uses TRBV2 and TRBJ2-7, with 9 positions matching TRBD1. CDR1 is SNHLY and CDR2 is FYNNEI in the germline V gene. CDR3 length: 16 residues. The trim removed 8 bases at V and 0 bases at J, leaving 11 bases unmatched. CDR3 sequence reads: CASEAGTGNPSYEQYF. The CDR3 DNA reads TGTGCCAGCGAGGCAGGGACAGGGAATCCCTCCTACGAGCAGTACTTC. Combining the CDR3 with reference TRBV2 and TRBJ2-7 gives the whole variable domain EPEVTQTPSHQVTQMGQEVILRCVPISNHLYFYWYRQILGQKVEFLVSFYNNEISEKSEIFDDQFSVERPDGSNFTLKIRSTKLEDSAMYFCASEAGTGNPSYEQYFGPGTRLTVT.

This chain links TRBV7-2 with TRBJ2-3; D is perhaps TRBD2 (5 bases). The CDR3 contains 15 residues. V was pared by 5 bases and J by 5 bases, with 17 bases between. Germline V gene sequence: CDR1 SGHTA, CDR2 FQGNSA. The CDR3 is CASSLPDHRGDTQYF. In DNA, the CDR3 is TGTGCCAGCAGCCTACCGGATCACCGGGGAGATACGCAGTATTTT.

As to this clonotype: A much larger clone differs by one base, so this may be a read error. V usage is TRBV6-5 and J usage is TRBJ2-5, with D perhaps given as TRBD1 or TRBD2 (5 bases each). This CDR3 contains 16 residues. Looked up from germline, CDR1 is MNHEY and CDR2 is SVGAGI. CDR3 in amino acids: CACSYSKAPGPETQYF. CDR3 bases: TGTGCCTGCAGTTACTCGAAGGCCCCGGGGCCAGAGACCCAGTACTTC.

In this sample, this clonotype turned up many times. This sequence joins TRBV20-1 and TRBJ2-6, with D possibly called TRBD1 or TRBD2 (6 bases each). Germline loops: CDR1 DFQATT, CDR2 SNEGSKA (reference sequence). The CDR3 is made up of 15 amino acids. V lost 0 bases, J lost 2 bases, and 8 bases lay in between. CDR3 region: CSARDRGAGANVLTF. The CDR3 nucleotides are TGCAGTGCTAGAGATAGGGGGGCTGGGGCCAACGTCCTGACTTTC.

V is TRBV7-9 and J is TRBJ1-1; D not certain. CDR3 length equals 17 residues. Germline CDR1 reads SEHNR; CDR2 reads FQNEAQ (reference sequence). V gave up 0 bases and J gave up 0 bases, with 14 bases separating them. The CDR3 sequence: CASSLARLGGVNTEAFF. The CDR3 nucleotides read TGTGCCAGCAGCTTAGCGCGGCTAGGTGGAGTGAACACTGAAGCTTTCTTT.

To note about this clonotype: One end of the junction does not line up with germline, which may come from a read error. V usage is TRBV20-1 and J usage is TRBJ2-7, with 10 bases matching TRBD1. This CDR3 is built from 13 residues. CDR1 is DFQATT and CDR2 is SNEGSKA in the germline V gene (reference sequence). The CDR3 region has the DNA TGCCGTGCTATGACAGGGGGCAGCTACGAGCAGTACTTC. Protein product: CRAMTGGSYEQYF.

This clonotype was recorded at least ten times. This rearrangement joins TRBV29-1 to TRBJ2-2; perhaps TRBD2 as D (6 bases). Germline V gives CDR1 SQVTM, CDR2 ANQGSEA. This CDR3 has 15 residues. V was trimmed by 0 bases and J by 2 bases, leaving 10 bases between them. The CDR3 protein is CSVEDRGGNTGELFF. In DNA form, the CDR3 reads TGCAGCGTTGAAGATCGGGGAGGAAACACCGGGGAGCTGTTTTTT.

The J gene is TRBJ2-1, the V gene TRBV30; tentatively, D is TRBD2 (6 bases). Trimming took off 4 bases at V and 10 bases at J, with 17 bases between the two ends. Germline CDR1 and CDR2: GTSNPN and SVGIG (reference sequence). This CDR3 contains 13 residues. The CDR3 nucleotides are TGTGCCTGGACCCCCCCCCAGCGGGTGGAGCAGTTCTTC. Encoded protein: CAWTPPQRVEQFF.

Of note for this clonotype: The junction does not match germline at one end; this may be a read error. The chain employs TRBV2 and TRBJ2-7; D may be TRBD1 (6 bases). Per the germline V gene, CDR1 is SNHLY and CDR2 is FYNNEI. The CDR3 sequence is 13 residues long. Here the CDR3 reads CTSSYGQSYEQYF. The CDR3 region has the DNA TGTACCAGCAGTTATGGACAGTCTTACGAGCAGTACTTC. The entire variable domain, with the rest obtained from reference TRBV2 and TRBJ2-7, is as follows: EPEVTQTPSHQVTQMGQEVILRCVPISNHLYFYWYRQILGQKVEFLVSFYNNEISEKSEIFDDQFSVERPDGSNFTLKIRSTKLEDSAMYFCTSSYGQSYEQYFGPGTRLTVT.

This clonotype was recorded at least ten times. V usage is TRBV20-1 and J usage is TRBJ2-1; 7 bases agree with TRBD1. Germline trimming cut 2 bases from V and 0 bases from J; bases unmatched to any gene: 16. Germline CDR1 DFQATT, CDR2 SNEGSKA (reference sequence). The CDR3 extends over 19 amino acids. DNA of the CDR3: TGCAGTGCTAGACCTCGGATGAAACAGGGGCCCAGCTCCTACAATGAGCAGTTCTTC. Its translation: CSARPRMKQGPSSYNEQFF.

Many counts were recorded for this clonotype. The CDR3 carries no conserved terminal phenylalanine or tryptophan, so it likely arises from a read error. This sequence joins TRBV20-1 and TRBJ2-7; possibly TRBD1 or TRBD2 for D (5 bases each). CDR1 and CDR2 (germline): DFQATT, SNEGSKA (reference sequence). The CDR3 is made up of 13 amino acids. V shed 3 bases and J shed 0 bases, with 9 bases lying between them. CDR3 amino acids: CSASGTYSYEQYL. Here the CDR3 DNA reads TGCAGTGCTAGTGGGACGTACTCCTACGAGCAGTACCTC.

This clonotype occurred many times. This chain connects TRBV9 to TRBJ1-4; D not certain. Trimming took off 0 bases at V and 4 bases at J, with 16 bases between the two ends. In germline, CDR1 is SGDLS, CDR2 YYNGEE. The CDR3 totals 17 residues. CDR3 sequence reads: CASSVEAGLAGNEKLFF. The CDR3 DNA reads as TGTGCCAGCAGCGTAGAGGCAGGCCTTGCGGGTAATGAAAAACTGTTTTTT.

At least ten counts were recorded for this clonotype. CDR3 residues: CASSGLHNEQFF. The CDR3 DNA follows: TGTGCCAGCAGCGGACTTCACAATGAGCAGTTCTTC. The V and J genes are TRBV5-6 and TRBJ2-1; the D gene is possibly TRBD2 (5 bases). Germline V gives CDR1 SGHDT, CDR2 YYEEEE. With 4 bases removed from V and 5 bases from J, the gap between germline ends came to 7 bases. This CDR3 is 12 amino acids long.

The count of this clonotype is one. The chain combines TRBV2 with TRBJ2-1; maybe TRBD1 (6 bases). The V gene lost 8 bases and the J gene lost 4 bases, with 24 bases spanning the gap. The CDR3 is made up of 17 amino acids. The germline gives CDR1 SNHLY, CDR2 FYNNEI. The CDR3 DNA reads as TGTGCCAGCGGACCAGTGAGAGGGGGAGCCGGGTACAATGAGCAGTTCTTC. Its protein product is CASGPVRGGAGYNEQFF. Based on the CDR3 plus reference TRBV2 and TRBJ2-1, the full variable domain is EPEVTQTPSHQVTQMGQEVILRCVPISNHLYFYWYRQILGQKVEFLVSFYNNEISEKSEIFDDQFSVERPDGSNFTLKIRSTKLEDSAMYFCASGPVRGGAGYNEQFFGPGTRLTVL.

This clonotype was detected many times. The chain recombines TRBV5-1 with TRBJ2-3; D perhaps matches TRBD1 (6 bases). The germline V gene has CDR1 SGHRS and CDR2 YFSETQ. The CDR3 length is 14 residues. V gave up 2 bases and J gave up 2 bases, with 9 bases separating them. CDR3 sequence reads: CASSLQGVTDTQYF. Here the CDR3 DNA reads TGCGCCAGCAGCTTACAGGGCGTCACAGATACGCAGTATTTT. Variable domain in full (rest from reference TRBV5-1 and TRBJ2-3): KAGVTQTPRYLIKTRGQQVTLSCSPISGHRSVSWYQQTPGQGLQFLFEYFSETQRNKGNFPGRFSGRQFSNSRSEMNVSTLELGDSALYLCASSLQGVTDTQYFGPGTRLTVL.

Points on this clonotype: A much bigger clone sits one base away, suggesting this may be a read error. The chain carries TRBV5-1 and TRBJ1-1; D may be TRBD1 (5 bases). Germline CDR1 reads SGHRS; CDR2 reads YFSETQ. Trimming took 3 bases from V and 2 from J, leaving 17 bases between them. CDR3 size: 16 residues. The CDR3 DNA follows: TGCGCCAGCAGCTCGGCCTTTGCAGGGATAAACACTGAAGCTTTCTTT. Translation gives CASSSAFAGINTEAFF. The whole variable domain, remainder taken from reference TRBV5-1 and TRBJ1-1, is KAGVTQTPRYLIKTRGQQVTLSCSPISGHRSVSWYQQTPGQGLQFLFEYFSETQRNKGNFPGRFSGRQFSNSRSEMNVSTLELGDSALYLCASSSAFAGINTEAFFGQGTRLTVV.

The chain employs TRBV24-1 and TRBJ2-3; a possible D gene is TRBD1 (5 bases). Looked up from germline, CDR1 is KGHDR and CDR2 is SFDVKD. This CDR3 is built from 15 residues. V was clipped by 3 bases and J by 11 bases, with 20 bases between them. CDR3 residues: CATSDPTGSYNEQYF. DNA of the CDR3: TGTGCCACCAGTGATCCCACAGGCTCCTACAATGAGCAGTATTTT.

This clonotype was seen at least ten times. This may arise from a read error, as a much more abundant clone is one base away. The chain has TRBV7-3 and TRBJ1-1; D unclear. The germline CDR1 and CDR2 sequences are SGHTA and FQGTGA. With 2 bases removed from V and 5 bases from J, the gap between germline ends came to 9 bases. This CDR3 has 13 amino acids. The CDR3 coding sequence is TGTGCCAGCAGCTTAGAAGGGCAGACTGAAGCTTTCTTT. Translating gives CASSLEGQTEAFF.

At least ten counts were recorded for this clonotype. J is TRBJ2-1 and V is TRBV12-3 or TRBV12-4; D remains unclear. The CDR3 consists of 15 residues. Trimming shortened V by 6 bases and J by 3 bases, and 15 bases separated the two germline ends. CDR3 sequence: CASSSDGMGYNEQFF. The CDR3 nucleotides are TGTGCCAGCAGCTCCGACGGCATGGGCTACAATGAGCAGTTCTTC.

The genes are TRBV6-1 and TRBJ2-2, with D possibly being TRBD1 (5 bases). The V end lost 7 bases, the J end lost 5 bases, and 20 bases lay between the germline ends. The germline V gene has CDR1 MNHNS and CDR2 SASEGT. The CDR3 is made up of 16 amino acids. Here the CDR3 DNA reads TGTGCCAGCACCCGCCCAGGGATGGGAAAAACCGGGGAGCTGTTTTTT. It is translated as CASTRPGMGKTGELFF.

This clonotype was detected ten times or more. The chain links TRBV7-8 to TRBJ2-7; possible D gene TRBD1, 5 bases. The CDR3 runs 19 residues. The germline V gene has CDR1 SGHVS and CDR2 FQNEAQ. Trimming stripped 7 bases from V and 3 bases from J, with 31 bases between. The CDR3 DNA follows: TGTGCCAGCACCCCCTGGAGCCTTGCAGGGAAGGGTAGATACTACGAGCAGTACTTC. As protein: CASTPWSLAGKGRYYEQYF.

This clonotype has a count of ten or more. The rearrangement uses TRBV7-9 and TRBJ2-3; possibly TRBD2 for D (5 bases). CDR1 and CDR2 from the germline V gene are SEHNR and FQNEAQ (reference sequence). Trimming removed 2 bases from V and 4 bases from J, with 10 bases in between. The CDR3 totals 14 residues. CDR3 residues: CASSLMERPDTQYF. CDR3 DNA: TGTGCCAGCAGCTTAATGGAGCGGCCAGATACGCAGTATTTT.

The rearrangement joins TRBV2 to TRBJ1-1; the D is unclear. Trimming removed 2 bases from V and 7 bases from J, with 11 bases in between. Germline values: CDR1 SNHLY, CDR2 FYNNEI. CDR3 length equals 13 residues. CDR3 in amino acids: CASSERAYFEAFF. The CDR3 bases are TGTGCCAGCAGTGAACGGGCCTACTTTGAAGCTTTCTTT. Variable domain in full (rest from reference TRBV2 and TRBJ1-1): EPEVTQTPSHQVTQMGQEVILRCVPISNHLYFYWYRQILGQKVEFLVSFYNNEISEKSEIFDDQFSVERPDGSNFTLKIRSTKLEDSAMYFCASSERAYFEAFFGQGTRLTVV.

The count of this clonotype is one. In this CDR3 the conserved last residue, phenylalanine or tryptophan, is missing, so a read error is likely. Because the CDR3's place on the DNA is in doubt, the DNA is left out and the CDR3 is given as listed by TCRdb. The chain has TRBV29-1 and TRBJ1-1; the table calls TRBD1, which could not be checked here. Germline lookup yields CDR1 SQVTM and CDR2 ANQGSEA. The CDR3 extends over 14 residues, inclusive of both ends. CDR3 in amino acids: CSVEGDRENTEAFL.